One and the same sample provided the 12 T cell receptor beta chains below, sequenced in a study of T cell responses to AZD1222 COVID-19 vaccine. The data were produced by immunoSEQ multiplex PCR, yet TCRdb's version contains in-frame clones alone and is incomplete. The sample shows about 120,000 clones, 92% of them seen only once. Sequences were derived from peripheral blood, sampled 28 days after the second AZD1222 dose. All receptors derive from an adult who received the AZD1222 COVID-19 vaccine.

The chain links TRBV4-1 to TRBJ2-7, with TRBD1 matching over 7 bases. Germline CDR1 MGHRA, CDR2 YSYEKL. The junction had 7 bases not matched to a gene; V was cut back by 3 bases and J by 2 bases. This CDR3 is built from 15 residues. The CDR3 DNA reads TGCGCCAGCAGCCAGGTAGGACAGGCGACCTACGAGCAGTACTTC. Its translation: CASSQVGQATYEQYF.

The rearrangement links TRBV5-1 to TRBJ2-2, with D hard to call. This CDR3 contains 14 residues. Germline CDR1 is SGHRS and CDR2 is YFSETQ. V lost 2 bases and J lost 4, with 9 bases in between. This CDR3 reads CASSFVGFTGELFF. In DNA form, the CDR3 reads TGCGCCAGCAGCTTCGTTGGTTTCACCGGGGAGCTGTTTTTT.

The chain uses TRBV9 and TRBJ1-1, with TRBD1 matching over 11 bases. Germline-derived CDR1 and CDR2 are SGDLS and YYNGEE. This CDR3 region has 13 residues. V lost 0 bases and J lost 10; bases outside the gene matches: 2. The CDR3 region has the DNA TGTGCCAGCAGCGTAGGGACAGGGGGCAGAGCTTTCTTT. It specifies CASSVGTGGRAFF.

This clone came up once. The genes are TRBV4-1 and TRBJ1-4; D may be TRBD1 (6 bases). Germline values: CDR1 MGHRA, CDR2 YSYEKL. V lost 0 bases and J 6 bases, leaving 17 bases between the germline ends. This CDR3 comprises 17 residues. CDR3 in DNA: TGCGCCAGCAGCCAAGATAGGGGGAGAGGGGTTTATGAAAAACTGTTTTTT. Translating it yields CASSQDRGRGVYEKLFF.

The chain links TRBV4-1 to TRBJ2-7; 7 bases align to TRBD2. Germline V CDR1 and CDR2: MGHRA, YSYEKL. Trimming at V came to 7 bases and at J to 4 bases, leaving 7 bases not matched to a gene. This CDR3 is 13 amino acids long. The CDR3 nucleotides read TGCGCCAGCATCATCCCCGGGAGGTACGAGCAGTACTTC. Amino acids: CASIIPGRYEQYF.

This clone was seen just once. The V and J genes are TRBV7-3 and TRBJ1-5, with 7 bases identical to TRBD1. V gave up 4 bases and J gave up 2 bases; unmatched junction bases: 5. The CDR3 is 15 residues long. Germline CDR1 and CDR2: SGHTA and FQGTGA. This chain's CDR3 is CASSSTGEGNQPQHF. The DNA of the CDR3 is TGTGCCAGCAGCTCTACAGGGGAGGGCAATCAGCCCCAGCATTTT.

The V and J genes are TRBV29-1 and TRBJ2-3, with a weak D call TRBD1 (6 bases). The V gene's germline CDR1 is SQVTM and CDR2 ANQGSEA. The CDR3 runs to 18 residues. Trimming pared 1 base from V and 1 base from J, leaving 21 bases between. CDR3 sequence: CSVEGDKGIIGGTDTQYF. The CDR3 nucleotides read TGCAGCGTTGAAGGGGACAAGGGGATTATTGGGGGCACAGATACGCAGTATTTT.

The CDR3 sequence: CASSLRGADTQYF. The DNA of the CDR3 is TGCGCCAGCAGCCTCCGGGGCGCAGATACGCAGTATTTT. The chain links TRBV5-1 to TRBJ2-3; either TRBD1 or TRBD2 may supply D (5 bases each). Deletions cut 4 bases from V and 4 bases from J, with 10 bases between. Germline V gene sequence: CDR1 SGHRS, CDR2 YFSETQ. This CDR3 has 13 residues.

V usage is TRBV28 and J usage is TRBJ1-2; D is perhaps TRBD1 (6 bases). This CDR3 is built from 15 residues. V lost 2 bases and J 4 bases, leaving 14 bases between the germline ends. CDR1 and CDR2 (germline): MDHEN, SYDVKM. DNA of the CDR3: TGTGCCAGCAGTTTACCGGGACATCTCTCCTATGGCTACACCTTC. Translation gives CASSLPGHLSYGYTF.

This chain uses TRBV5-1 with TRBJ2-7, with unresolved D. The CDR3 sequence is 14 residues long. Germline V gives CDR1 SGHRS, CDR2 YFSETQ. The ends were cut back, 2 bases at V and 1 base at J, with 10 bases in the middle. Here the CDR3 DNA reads TGCGCCAGCAGCTTTAGTTTAGGATCCTACGAGCAGTACTTC. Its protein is CASSFSLGSYEQYF.

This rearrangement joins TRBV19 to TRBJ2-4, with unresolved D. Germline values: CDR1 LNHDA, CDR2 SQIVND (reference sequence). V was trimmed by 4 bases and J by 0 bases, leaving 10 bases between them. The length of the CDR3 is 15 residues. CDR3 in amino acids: CASSTSLLAKNIQYF. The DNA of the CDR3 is TGTGCCAGTAGTACCTCTCTGCTAGCCAAAAACATTCAGTACTTC.

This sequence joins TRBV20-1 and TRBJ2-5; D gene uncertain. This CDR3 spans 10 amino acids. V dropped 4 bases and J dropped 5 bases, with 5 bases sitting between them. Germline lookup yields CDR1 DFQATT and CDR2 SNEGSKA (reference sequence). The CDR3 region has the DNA TGCAGTGCTATTCGGGAGACCCAGTACTTC. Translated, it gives CSAIRETQYF.